This TCR beta chain emerged from a study of tumor-infiltrating lymphocytes in primary liver carcinoma. In the study overall: Maximum tumor diameters ranged from 4.2 to 10 cm, stage T1-T3 N0M0.

The CDR3 contains 18 residues. Per germline, CDR1 SEHNR and CDR2 FQNEAQ (reference sequence). To note about this clonotype: A junction end diverges from the germline sequence, so it may reflect a read error.

The study co-extracted DNA and RNA from approximately 20-30 mg of unsorted bulk tissue. A primer matching the constant region was used to make TCR beta cDNA from 500 to 650 ng of total RNA. Generation of the TCR beta libraries relied on three nested multiplex PCR rounds using slightly modified ARM-PCR. Researchers ran the first two PCR rounds for roughly 11 cycles each with TRBV1-TRBV30 forward primers and a C-beta reverse primer. Using its own MiXCR run on the multiplex PCR reads, TCRdb lists one record per CDR3 protein. The data show tens of thousands of distinct CDR3 sequences, roughly four fifths seen once.

The sequenced sample was liver tumor tissue from sampling region 3. As to subset: tumor region T3, left-lateral pole. The chain combines TRBV7-9 with TRBJ2-7; the match to TRBD1 covers 9 bases. This TCR was sampled from a man in his forties or fifties with primary liver carcinoma and hepatitis B virus infection. This chain's CDR3 is CVSSLYDRRDRDTYEQYF. CDR3 nucleotides: TGTGTCAGCAGCTTATATGACCGACGGGACAGGGATACCTACGAGCAGTACTTC.